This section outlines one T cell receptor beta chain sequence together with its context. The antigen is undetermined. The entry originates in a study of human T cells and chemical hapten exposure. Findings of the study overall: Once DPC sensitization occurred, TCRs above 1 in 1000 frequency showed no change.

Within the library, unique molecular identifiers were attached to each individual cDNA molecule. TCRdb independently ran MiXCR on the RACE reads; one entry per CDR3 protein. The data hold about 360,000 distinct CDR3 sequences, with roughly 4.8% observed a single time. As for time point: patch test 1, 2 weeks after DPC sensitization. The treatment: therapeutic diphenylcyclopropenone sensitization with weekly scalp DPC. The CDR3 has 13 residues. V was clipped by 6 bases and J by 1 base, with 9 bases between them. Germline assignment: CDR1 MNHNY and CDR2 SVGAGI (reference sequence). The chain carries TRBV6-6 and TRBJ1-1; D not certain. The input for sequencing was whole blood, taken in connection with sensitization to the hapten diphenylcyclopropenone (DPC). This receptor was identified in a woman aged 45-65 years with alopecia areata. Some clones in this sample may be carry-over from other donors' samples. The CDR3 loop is CASRVTANTEAFF. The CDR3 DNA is TGTGCCAGCAGGGTGACTGCGAACACTGAAGCTTTCTTT.